This T cell receptor (beta chain) was recorded in a study of blood T cell repertoires in COVID-19. This CDR3 contains 14 residues. V was pared by 8 bases and J by 2 bases, with 7 bases of the junction left unmatched. Germline CDR1 and CDR2: SNHLY and FYNNEI. Clones were read by immunoSEQ multiplex PCR, and TCRdb kept only the in-frame ones, dropping some. The table lists approximately 170,000 clones, roughly 84% of them singletons. The TCR was taken from a woman aged 70-85 years with COVID-19, enrolled during active disease. This rearrangement joins TRBV2 to TRBJ2-3; 7 bases are shared with TRBD2. Sequencing was performed on peripheral blood. The CDR3 loop is CASGRLAATDTQYF. CDR3 sequence (DNA): TGTGCCAGCGGTAGGCTAGCGGCCACAGATACGCAGTATTTT.